This T cell receptor (beta chain) is from a study of regulatory T cells in long-lasting Graves disease. Looking at the study overall: Graves' patients with a new diagnosis had received antithyroid drugs under 3 months. Study-wide results and caveats: Persistent Graves' patients showed less TCR diversity than newly diagnosed patients showed.

The germline V gene has CDR1 SGHRS and CDR2 YFSETQ. V gave up 1 base and J gave up 3 bases, with 11 bases separating them. The CDR3 is 15 amino acids. There are many counts of this clonotype. The antigen remains undetermined. Sample time point: newly diagnosed GD, antithyroid drugs for less than 3 months. PBMC-derived RNA was used for the TCR library. Patients all came to the study from an endocrinology department in Xi'an, China. Library construction for TCR beta used iRepertoire HTBI primers and Arm-PCR of CDR3 regions. TCRdb reprocessed the multiplex PCR reads via MiXCR and lists one record per CDR3 protein. Of approximately 540,000 distinct CDR3 sequences listed, 9.5% to 15% were seen once; the top ten hold roughly 8.9%. This same sample was also taken into another study, of T cells in Graves' hyperthyroidism and ophthalmopathy.

The material was peripheral blood mononuclear cells (PBMCs), obtained at new diagnosis, from a patient treated with antithyroid drugs. This sequence originates from a woman aged 25 to 39 with Graves disease. The gene calls are TRBV5-1 and TRBJ1-5, with a possible D match to TRBD1 (6 bases). CDR3 in amino acids: CASSLQGLLNQPQHF. The CDR3 DNA sequence: TGCGCCAGCAGCTTGCAGGGGCTTCTCAATCAGCCCCAGCATTTT.